These 10 T cell receptor beta chains came from one sample sequenced in a study of Ad26.COV2.S vaccination and SARS-CoV-2 variants. As for treatment: roughly 18 received Ad26.COV2.S at low or high dose, single or two shots; about 5 received placebo; per-sample allocation not given. The study sampled participants on day 63 after the first vaccine or placebo injection. The protocol was immunoSEQ multiplex PCR, while the TCRdb copy is restricted to in-frame clones and leaves out a portion. The repertoire has about 350,000 clones, roughly nine tenths of them found once; the top ten carry 6.4%. Material: peripheral blood, obtained in a trial of Ad26.COV2.S vaccine versus placebo. The receptors stem from a person between 18 and 59 years old who received the Ad26.COV2.S COVID-19 vaccine or a placebo.

The chain carries TRBV6-5 and TRBJ1-1; tentative D call: TRBD1 (6 bases). With 7 bases removed from V and 0 bases from J, the gap between germline ends came to 12 bases. This CDR3 is built from 14 residues. Per the germline V gene, CDR1 is MNHEY and CDR2 is SVGAGI. The CDR3 DNA reads TGTGCCAGCATACCGAGGGGGATGAACACTGAAGCTTTCTTT. It encodes CASIPRGMNTEAFF.

This clone is a singleton in its sample. The chain uses TRBV5-1 and TRBJ1-4, with no clear D. Trimming removed 5 bases from V and 0 bases from J, with 8 bases in between. The CDR3 loop spans 14 amino acids. Germline loops: CDR1 SGHRS, CDR2 YFSETQ. CDR3 loop: CASSYTATNEKLFF. The DNA for the CDR3 is TGCGCCAGCAGTTATACTGCAACTAATGAAAAACTGTTTTTT.

The chain combines TRBV6-5 with TRBJ1-1; TRBD1 aligns across 7 bases. CDR1 is MNHEY and CDR2 is SVGAGI in the germline V gene. The CDR3 has 16 amino acids. The ends lost 2 bases at V and 2 bases at J; junction bases unmatched: 8. This CDR3 reads CASSYATGTTNTEAFF. CDR3 in DNA: TGTGCCAGCAGTTACGCGACAGGGACTACTAACACTGAAGCTTTCTTT.

The genes are TRBV6-2 or TRBV6-3 and TRBJ1-4, with 9 bases that match TRBD1. CDR3 length: 16 amino acids. Germline CDR1 and CDR2: MNHEY and SVGEGT. With V trimmed by 2 bases and J by 4 bases, 5 bases remained unmatched. Here the CDR3 DNA reads TGTGCCAGCAGTTACATCCCGGGACAGGGTAATGAAAAACTGTTTTTT. This codes for CASSYIPGQGNEKLFF.

The chain employs TRBV30 and TRBJ2-7, with unresolved D. V lost 0 bases to trimming and J lost 6 bases, with 6 bases between them. The V gene's germline CDR1 is GTSNPN and CDR2 SVGIG (reference sequence). This CDR3 comprises 11 residues. The CDR3 region has the DNA TGTGCCTGGAGTGTTTCTACCGAGCAGTACTTC. It translates to CAWSVSTEQYF.

The V gene is TRBV7-3, the J gene TRBJ2-2, with 10 nucleotides matching TRBD1. This CDR3 is 13 amino acids long. The germline CDR1 and CDR2 sequences are SGHTA and FQGTGA. The V segment lost 8 bases and the J segment 6 bases; nucleotides outside the gene matches: 3. The CDR3 DNA reads as TGTGCCAGCGGGGGGACAGGGGCCGGGGAGCTGTTTTTT. It yields the protein CASGGTGAGELFF.

The chain uses TRBV24-1 and TRBJ2-1; 8 bases align to TRBD1. Germline lookup yields CDR1 KGHDR and CDR2 SFDVKD. The CDR3 covers 16 residues. Germline trimming cut 6 bases from V and 2 bases from J; bases unmatched to any gene: 8. CDR3 region: CATSPSGQGTYNEQFF. CDR3 sequence (DNA): TGTGCCACCAGTCCTTCCGGACAGGGTACCTACAATGAGCAGTTCTTC.

The chain couples TRBV5-1 to TRBJ2-6; no clear D gene. Trimming pared 4 bases from V and 1 base from J, leaving 6 bases between. The CDR3 runs to 14 residues. Germline lookup yields CDR1 SGHRS and CDR2 YFSETQ. The CDR3 DNA sequence: TGCGCCAGCAGCCGTCCTTCTGGGGCCAACGTCCTGACTTTC. This encodes CASSRPSGANVLTF.

The CDR3 protein is CASSSSGTHTGELFF. In DNA, the CDR3 is TGTGCCAGCAGCTCCTCCGGGACACACACCGGGGAGCTGTTTTTT. The chain employs TRBV7-3 and TRBJ2-2, with D tentatively TRBD1 (6 bases). V was pared by 4 bases and J by 3 bases, with 12 bases between. From germline, CDR1 is SGHTA and CDR2 FQGTGA. CDR3 length: 15 residues.

The rearrangement links TRBV11-2 to TRBJ2-4; 7 bases match TRBD2. V lost 3 bases, J lost 6 bases, and 5 bases stayed unmatched. The CDR3 is made up of 14 amino acids. Germline values: CDR1 SGHAT, CDR2 FQNNGV. As DNA, the CDR3 is TGTGCCAGCAGCTTCTCTTTAGCGGGAAACATTCAGTACTTC. Translated: CASSFSLAGNIQYF.